The clone carrying this TCR beta chain was recorded a few times. Assay used: immunoSEQ multiplex PCR; TCRdb lists only in-frame clones, some missing. Of 150,000 to 180,000 clones in the sample, 75% to 90% were seen once. The sample comes from a study of cytomegalovirus exposure and HLA in healthy donors. Separation from the roughly 670-subject first cohort characterized the roughly 120-subject validation cohort, to which the donors belonged. Trimming took 7 bases from V and 3 from J; bases not matched to a gene: 4. The length of the CDR3 is 13 residues. Germline assignment: CDR1 SEHNR and CDR2 FQNEAQ (reference sequence).

The receptor was isolated from a young man in good health and CMV-seropositive. The J gene is TRBJ2-7, the V gene TRBV7-9; 9 bases are a match to TRBD1. Sequencing was carried out using PBMCs. As DNA, the CDR3 is TGTGCCAGCAAGCAGGGACAGGGCTACGAGCAGTACTTC. Its translation is CASKQGQGYEQYF.